Reported below is one T cell receptor (beta chain). No antigen is known for it. No base-level quality is on record; no much larger clone is a single base apart. The source of the sample is a study of blood T cell repertoires in COVID-19 (dated by TCRdb to 2019 to 2021). Describing the broader study: The collaborator samples originated in the United States, Italy and Spain and spanned the acute and convalescent phases of COVID-19. The material from the prospective study consisted of cDNA or gDNA derived from T cells, B-cell-depleted T cells, or PBMCs. The repertoires were released in a freely available public database meant as a resource for research on the immune response to SARS-CoV-2. Subjects who had been exposed to COVID-19, were actively infected with it, or had recovered from it provided the deeply sampled blood TCRbeta repertoires that made up the dataset. Where available, HLA class I and class II types were obtained from metadata supplied by the sample provider rather than from assay-based typing. Nearly every sample came with metadata listing a de-identified subject ID, COVID-19 status, age in years and sex. The samples were drawn from two sources: the first 160 participants of the ongoing ImmuneRACE study, and some 1,300 subjects contributed by 6 global collaborators.

Results the study describes overall, beyond this receptor: Clinical and demographic metadata were provided uncurated, with the amount varying by source and participant.

V and J are truncated by 4 bases and 3 bases respectively, leaving an intervening sequence of 18 bases. From its cysteine to its phenylalanine, the CDR3 spans 15 amino acids. Only the CDR3 region is kept as DNA, spanning 45 bases read in frame from base 1. CDR1 GTSNPN and CDR2 SVGIG are derived from the germline V gene (reference sequence). Collaborating institutions collected whole blood in K2EDTA tubes following their own protocols. For TCRbeta analysis, collaborators shipped samples in one of three forms: frozen whole blood, isolated PBMCs, or DNA extracted from either of those sample types. TCRbeta CDR3 regions were amplified from genomic DNA by means of the immunoSEQ Assay, a bias-controlled multiplex PCR. The study's processing was this. The number of nucleated cells in each sample was estimated by amplification of reference gene primers within the assay. Sequence reads were collapsed and filtered to measure the absolute abundance of every unique TCRbeta CDR3 rearrangement. For each sample, productive Simpson clonality was calculated by taking the square root of Simpson's diversity index across productive rearrangements. Entries here come from immuneACCESS through TCRdb and include only in-frame sequences with V and J called. Some clones fail to appear in such tables; in the studies checked, an unresolved V gene covers under half of the shortfall, and the cause of the remainder is unknown. The D gene and trimming were derived from the DNA, and the V and J assignments and clone size from that table. The sample data list over 45,000 clones, and roughly 90% of these were observed just once. Together, the top ten hold approximately 5.1% of the sample.

This sequence originates from an elderly man in a cohort sampled during active COVID-19. Sample: peripheral blood. The chain joins TRBV30 to TRBJ1-2; a tentative D match to TRBD1 spans 6 bases. CDR3 sequence: CAWTRRGSPYYGYTF. The nucleotide sequence reads as follows: TGTGCCTGGACGCGCAGGGGTTCACCTTACTATGGCTACACCTTC.